Below are 20 T cell receptor beta chains sequenced from a single sample in a study of T cell responses to AZD1222 COVID-19 vaccine (dated by TCRdb to about 2021). The library was built by means of the immunoSEQ multiplex PCR assay. This immuneACCESS table, as held by TCRdb, lists in-frame sequences with V and J called but not all clones. Of the missing ones, under half trace to an unresolved V gene in checked studies; the others have no known cause. The table for this sample lists 120,000 or so clones; roughly 91% of them were counted only once. The leading ten clones occupy 5% of the sample. Taken with the paper, the label for time point translates to: about 28 days (+/-7) after the second vaccine dose. The source was peripheral blood, collected 28 days after the second AZD1222 dose. The source of these receptors is an adult who received the AZD1222 COVID-19 vaccine.

This clone was detected a few times. The rearrangement uses TRBV10-1 and TRBJ2-7, with D perhaps being TRBD1 or TRBD2 (5 bases each). This CDR3 is built from 14 residues. From germline, CDR1 is WNHNN and CDR2 SYGVQD (reference sequence). Trimming removed 6 bases from V and 0 bases from J, with 12 bases in between. CDR3 sequence (DNA): TGCGCCAGCAGCCCCGGGACGGACTCCTACGAGCAGTACTTC. This sequence encodes CASSPGTDSYEQYF.

This chain connects TRBV18 to TRBJ2-5; D remains unclear. The germline CDR1 and CDR2 sequences are KGHSH and LQKENI. The V and J ends lost 1 base and 7 bases respectively, with 7 bases between them. The CDR3 contains 12 residues. This chain's CDR3 is CASSPLGGTQYF. The CDR3 DNA follows: TGTGCCAGCTCACCACTGGGCGGGACCCAGTACTTC.

This clone was counted once. CDR3 sequence (DNA): TGTGCCAGTAGTATTACCCCTAGGTCCTACAATGAGCAGTTCTTC. This codes for CASSITPRSYNEQFF. The chain is built from TRBV19 and TRBJ2-1; D gene uncertain. The germline V gene has CDR1 LNHDA and CDR2 SQIVND (reference sequence). V was clipped by 3 bases and J by 1 base, with 10 bases between them. This CDR3 is 15 amino acids long.

Worth noting for this clone: Because the CDR3 is missing its conserved closing phenylalanine or tryptophan, this is likely a read error. The CDR3 coding sequence is TGTGCCAGCAGCTTAGATGGGGTTAGTAGCTACGAGCAGTACCTC. Its translation: CASSLDGVSSYEQYL. V is TRBV11-2 and J is TRBJ2-7; no clear D. This CDR3 has 15 residues. Germline CDR1 is SGHAT and CDR2 is FQNNGV. V lost 0 bases and J 3 bases, leaving 12 bases between the germline ends.

V is TRBV7-6 and J is TRBJ1-1; 9 bases align to TRBD1. Germline lookup yields CDR1 SGHVS and CDR2 FNYEAQ. The length of the CDR3 is 14 residues. The V gene end was trimmed by 5 bases and the J gene end by 8 bases; junction bases not matched to a gene: 9. CDR3 sequence reads: CASSPRGDREEAFF. The DNA of the CDR3 is TGTGCCAGCAGCCCTAGAGGGGACAGGGAAGAAGCTTTCTTT.

The chain links TRBV5-1 to TRBJ1-2; 10 bases line up with TRBD1. This CDR3 has 14 amino acids. V lost 4 bases to trimming and J lost 5 bases; unmatched junction nucleotides: 5. Per the germline V gene, CDR1 is SGHRS and CDR2 is YFSETQ. CDR3 in DNA: TGCGCCAGCAGCGGAGGACAGGGGGAGTATGGCTACACCTTC. This encodes CASSGGQGEYGYTF.

The chain has TRBV6-2 or TRBV6-3 and TRBJ1-2; 7 bases line up with TRBD1. CDR3 length: 14 residues. Germline loops: CDR1 MNHEY, CDR2 SVGEGT. J lost 3 bases, V lost 2 bases, and 3 bases had no gene match. The DNA of the CDR3 is TGTGCCAGCAGTTACCTTACAGGGGACTATGGCTACACCTTC. It encodes CASSYLTGDYGYTF.

V is TRBV12-3 or TRBV12-4 and J is TRBJ2-2; TRBD1 aligns across 7 bases. V shed 8 bases, J shed 2 bases, and the junction held 2 bases outside the gene matches. This CDR3 region has 13 residues. The CDR3 protein is CASDRENTGELFF. In nucleotides, the CDR3 is TGTGCCAGCGACAGGGAAAACACCGGGGAGCTGTTTTTT.

V is TRBV6-2 or TRBV6-3 and J is TRBJ2-7, with D unclear. Deletions cut 6 bases from V and 9 bases from J, with 15 bases between. The length of the CDR3 is 12 residues. Germline V CDR1 and CDR2: MNHEY, SVGEGT. Written as DNA, the CDR3 is TGTGCCAGCAGCCGCAACGTCCCCGGGCAGTACTTC. Amino acid sequence: CASSRNVPGQYF.

The rearrangement uses TRBV3-1 (or the pseudogene TRBV3-2) and TRBJ1-3; D ambiguous. The CDR3 has 13 amino acids. In germline, CDR1 is LGHDT, CDR2 YNNKEL (reference sequence). The V end was cut by 4 bases, the J end by 7 bases, with 11 bases between. DNA for the CDR3: TGTGCCAGCAGCCCTTGGTCCGGGAACACCATATATTTT. It yields the protein CASSPWSGNTIYF.

Notes on this clone: The same CDR3 can be traced to other DNA sequences in this sample. The CDR3, as DNA: TGCGCCAGCAGCTTGGGTACGGCCAACACTGAAGCTTTCTTT. Translated, it gives CASSLGTANTEAFF. The gene calls are TRBV5-1 and TRBJ1-1, with unresolved D. The germline CDR1 and CDR2 sequences are SGHRS and YFSETQ. The CDR3 is made up of 14 amino acids. Trimming pared 0 bases from V and 2 bases from J, leaving 8 bases between.

This chain links TRBV9 with TRBJ1-3; D is ambiguous. This CDR3 is 15 amino acids long. The V and J ends lost 3 bases and 1 base respectively, with 11 bases between them. Germline CDR1 SGDLS, CDR2 YYNGEE. CDR3 DNA: TGTGCCAGCAGCGCCCCCGGTAGGTCTGGAAACACCATATATTTT. Amino acids: CASSAPGRSGNTIYF.

V is TRBV5-5 and J is TRBJ1-2, with D hard to call. CDR1 and CDR2 from the germline V gene are SGHKS and YYEKEE (reference sequence). The length of the CDR3 is 13 residues. Trimming left V 4 bases short and J 8 bases short, with 15 bases between. The CDR3 DNA reads as TGTGCCAGCAGCCCGGGCCCCGGAGGGGGCTACACCTTC. It specifies CASSPGPGGGYTF.

This chain uses TRBV2 with TRBJ2-7; D may correspond to TRBD1 or TRBD2 (6 bases each). This CDR3 spans 14 amino acids. V was cut by 4 bases and J by 2 bases, with 12 bases left in between. CDR1 is SNHLY, CDR2 FYNNEI, per germline. This chain's CDR3 is CASSAGAGPYEQYF. The CDR3 region has the DNA TGTGCCAGCAGTGCAGGGGCGGGGCCCTACGAGCAGTACTTC.

The chain joins TRBV30 to TRBJ1-2; 7 bases agree with TRBD1. The ends lost 1 base at V and 9 bases at J; junction bases unmatched: 5. This CDR3 is 12 amino acids long. Germline-derived CDR1 and CDR2 are GTSNPN and SVGIG (reference sequence). The CDR3 loop is CAWSGDSRCYTF. DNA of the CDR3: TGTGCCTGGAGTGGGGACAGTCGGTGCTACACCTTC. The full variable domain, rest sourced from reference TRBV30 and TRBJ1-2, is SQTIHQWPATLVQPVGSPLSLECTVEGTSNPNLYWYRQAAGRGLQLLFYSVGIGQISSEVPQNLSASRPQDRQFILSSKKLLLSDSGFYLCAWSGDSRCYTFGSGTRLTVV.

This clone came up once. V usage is TRBV14 and J usage is TRBJ2-1; D unresolved. Germline V gives CDR1 SGHDN, CDR2 FVKESK. Deletions cut 5 bases from V and 0 bases from J, with 8 bases between. The CDR3 runs to 14 residues. The CDR3 reads CASSRADSYNEQFF. CDR3 sequence (DNA): TGTGCCAGCAGCAGGGCTGACTCCTACAATGAGCAGTTCTTC.

The V gene is TRBV7-8, the J gene TRBJ1-2; no clear D gene. The V end lost 1 base, the J end lost 4 bases, and 10 bases lay between the germline ends. This CDR3 comprises 14 residues. Germline assignment: CDR1 SGHVS and CDR2 FQNEAQ. CDR3: CASSLERAVYGYTF. CDR3 in DNA: TGTGCCAGCAGCTTAGAAAGGGCAGTCTATGGCTACACCTTC. The variable domain in full, with the rest retrieved from reference TRBV7-8 and TRBJ1-2, is GAGVSQSPRYKVAKRGQDVALRCDPISGHVSLFWYQQALGQGPEFLTYFQNEAQLDKSGLPSDRFFAERPEGSVSTLKIQRTQQEDSAVYLCASSLERAVYGYTFGSGTRLTVV.

This rearrangement joins TRBV5-1 to TRBJ2-2; 7 bases align to TRBD1. The J segment lost 0 bases and the V segment lost 4 bases, leaving 6 bases of the junction unmatched. CDR3 size: 16 residues. CDR1 is SGHRS and CDR2 is YFSETQ in the germline V gene. As DNA, the CDR3 is TGCGCCAGCAGCCGTACAGGGGCTACGAACACCGGGGAGCTGTTTTTT. Translated: CASSRTGATNTGELFF.

The V gene is TRBV19, the J gene TRBJ2-1; 11 bases are a match to TRBD2. The germline V gene encodes CDR1 LNHDA and CDR2 SQIVND (reference sequence). V shed 2 bases, J shed 1 base, and the junction held 13 bases outside the gene matches. This CDR3 region has 20 residues. CDR3 amino acids: CASSILILAGGPASYNEQFF. DNA of the CDR3: TGTGCCAGTAGTATATTAATCCTAGCGGGAGGTCCAGCGTCCTACAATGAGCAGTTCTTC. Drawing the rest from reference TRBV19 and TRBJ2-1, the complete variable domain is DGGITQSPKYLFRKEGQNVTLSCEQNLNHDAMYWYRQDPGQGLRLIYYSQIVNDFQKGDIAEGYSVSREKKESFPLTVTSAQKNPTAFYLCASSILILAGGPASYNEQFFGPGTRLTVL.

The table lists this clone with a count of one. The chain carries TRBV5-1 and TRBJ2-5; the D gene is possibly TRBD2 (6 bases). In germline, CDR1 is SGHRS, CDR2 YFSETQ. The CDR3 consists of 15 residues. Trimming removed 2 bases from V and 2 bases from J, with 13 bases in between. The CDR3 nucleotides are TGCGCCAGCAGCTTATCAGCGGGCCGACAAGAGACCCAGTACTTC. This gives the protein CASSLSAGRQETQYF.